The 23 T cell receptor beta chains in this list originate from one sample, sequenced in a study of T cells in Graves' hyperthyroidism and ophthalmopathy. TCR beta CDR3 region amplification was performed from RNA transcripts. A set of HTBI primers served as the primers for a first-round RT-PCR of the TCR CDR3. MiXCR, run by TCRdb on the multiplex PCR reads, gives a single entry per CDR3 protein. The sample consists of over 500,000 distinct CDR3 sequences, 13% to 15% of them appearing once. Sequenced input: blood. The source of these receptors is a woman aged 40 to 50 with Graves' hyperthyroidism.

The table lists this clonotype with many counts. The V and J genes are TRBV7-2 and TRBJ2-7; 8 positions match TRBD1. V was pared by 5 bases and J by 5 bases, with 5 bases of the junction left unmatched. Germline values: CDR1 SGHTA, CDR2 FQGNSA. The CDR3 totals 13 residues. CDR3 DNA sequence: TGTGCCAGCAGCCACCTGACAGGGGACGAGCAGTACTTC. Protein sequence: CASSHLTGDEQYF.

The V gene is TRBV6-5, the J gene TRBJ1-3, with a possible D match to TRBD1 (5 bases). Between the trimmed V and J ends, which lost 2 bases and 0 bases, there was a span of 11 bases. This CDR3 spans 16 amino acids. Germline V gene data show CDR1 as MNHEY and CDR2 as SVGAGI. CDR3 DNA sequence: TGTGCCAGCAGTTACGTTTCGGGGACCTCTGGAAACACCATATATTTT. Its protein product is CASSYVSGTSGNTIYF.

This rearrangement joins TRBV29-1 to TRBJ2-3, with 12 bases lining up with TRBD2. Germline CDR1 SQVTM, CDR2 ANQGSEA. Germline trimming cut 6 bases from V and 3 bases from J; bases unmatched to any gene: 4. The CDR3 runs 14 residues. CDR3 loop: CSVRTSGITDTQYF. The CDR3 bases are TGCAGCGTAAGGACTAGCGGGATTACAGATACGCAGTATTTT.

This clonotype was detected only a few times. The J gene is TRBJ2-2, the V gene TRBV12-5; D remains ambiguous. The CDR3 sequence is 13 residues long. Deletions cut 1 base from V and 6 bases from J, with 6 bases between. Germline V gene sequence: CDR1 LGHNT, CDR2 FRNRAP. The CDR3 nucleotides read TGTGCTAGTGGTTTGGGATCCGCCGGGGAGCTGTTTTTT. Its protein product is CASGLGSAGELFF.

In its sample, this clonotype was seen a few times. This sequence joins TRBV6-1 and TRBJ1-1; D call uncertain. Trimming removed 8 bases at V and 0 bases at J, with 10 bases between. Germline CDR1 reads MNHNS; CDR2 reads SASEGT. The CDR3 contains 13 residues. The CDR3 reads CASVVQLNTEAFF. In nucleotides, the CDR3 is TGTGCCAGCGTGGTGCAGTTGAACACTGAAGCTTTCTTT.

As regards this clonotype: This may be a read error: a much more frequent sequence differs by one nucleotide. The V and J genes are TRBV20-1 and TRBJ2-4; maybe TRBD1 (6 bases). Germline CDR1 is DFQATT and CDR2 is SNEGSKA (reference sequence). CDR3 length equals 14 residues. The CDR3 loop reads CSDRDLQEGDIQYF. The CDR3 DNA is TGCAGTGATAGAGATCTCCAAGAGGGGGACATTCAGTACTTC.

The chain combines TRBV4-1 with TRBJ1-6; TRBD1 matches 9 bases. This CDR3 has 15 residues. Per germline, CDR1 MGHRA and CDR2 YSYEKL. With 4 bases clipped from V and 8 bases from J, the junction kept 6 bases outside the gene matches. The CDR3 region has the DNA TGCGCCAGCAGCCCCGGACAGGGGCGATATTCACCCCTCCACTTT. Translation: CASSPGQGRYSPLHF.

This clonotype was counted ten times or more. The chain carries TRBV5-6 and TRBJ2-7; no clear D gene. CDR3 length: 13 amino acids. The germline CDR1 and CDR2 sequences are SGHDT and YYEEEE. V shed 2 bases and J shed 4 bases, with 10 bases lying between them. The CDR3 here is CASSFGNNYEQYF. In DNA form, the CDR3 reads TGTGCCAGCAGCTTCGGAAACAATTACGAGCAGTACTTC.

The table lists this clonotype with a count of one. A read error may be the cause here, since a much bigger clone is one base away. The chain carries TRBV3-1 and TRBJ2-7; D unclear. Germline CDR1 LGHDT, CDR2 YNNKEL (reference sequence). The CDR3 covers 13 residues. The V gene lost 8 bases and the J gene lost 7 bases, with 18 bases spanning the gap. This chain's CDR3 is CASSPGESNEQYF. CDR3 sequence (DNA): TGTGCCAGCTCACCAGGAGAAAGCAATGAGCAGTACTTC.

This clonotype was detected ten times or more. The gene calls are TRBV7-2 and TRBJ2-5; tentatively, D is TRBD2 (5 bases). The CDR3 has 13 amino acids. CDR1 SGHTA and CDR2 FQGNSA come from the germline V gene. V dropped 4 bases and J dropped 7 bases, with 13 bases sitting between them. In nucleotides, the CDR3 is TGTGCCAGCAGCTCGGACCATGGAGGGACCCAGTACTTC. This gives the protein CASSSDHGGTQYF.

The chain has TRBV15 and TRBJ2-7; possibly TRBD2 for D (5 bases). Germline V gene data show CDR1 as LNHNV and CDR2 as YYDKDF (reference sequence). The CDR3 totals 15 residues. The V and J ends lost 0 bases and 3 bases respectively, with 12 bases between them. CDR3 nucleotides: TGTGCCACCAGCAGAGAGGGGTTCGGGGACTACGAGCAGTACTTC. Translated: CATSREGFGDYEQYF. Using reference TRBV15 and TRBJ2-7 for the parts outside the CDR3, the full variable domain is DAMVIQNPRYQVTQFGKPVTLSCSQTLNHNVMYWYQQKSSQAPKLLFHYYDKDFNNEADTPDNFQSRRPNTSFCFLDIRSPGLGDTAMYLCATSREGFGDYEQYFGPGTRLTVT.

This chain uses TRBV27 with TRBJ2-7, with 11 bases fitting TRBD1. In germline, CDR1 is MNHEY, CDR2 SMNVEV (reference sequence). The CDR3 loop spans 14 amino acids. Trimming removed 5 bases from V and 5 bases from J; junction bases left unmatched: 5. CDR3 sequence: CASSGGQGAHEQYF. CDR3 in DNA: TGTGCCAGCAGTGGCGGACAGGGGGCCCACGAGCAGTACTTC.

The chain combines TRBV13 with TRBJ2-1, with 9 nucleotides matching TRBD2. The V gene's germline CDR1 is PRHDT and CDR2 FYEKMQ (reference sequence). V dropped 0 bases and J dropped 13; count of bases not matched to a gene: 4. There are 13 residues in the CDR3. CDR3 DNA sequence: TGTGCCAGCAGCTTAGGGCCTAGCGGGGAACAGTTCTTC. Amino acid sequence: CASSLGPSGEQFF.

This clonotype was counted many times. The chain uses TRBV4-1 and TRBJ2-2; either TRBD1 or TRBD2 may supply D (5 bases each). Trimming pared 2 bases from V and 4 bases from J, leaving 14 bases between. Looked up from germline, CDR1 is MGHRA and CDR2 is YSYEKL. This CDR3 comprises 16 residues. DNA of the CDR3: TGCGCCAGCAGCCAACAAGGGACGGCGGGCACCGGGGAGCTGTTTTTT. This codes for CASSQQGTAGTGELFF.

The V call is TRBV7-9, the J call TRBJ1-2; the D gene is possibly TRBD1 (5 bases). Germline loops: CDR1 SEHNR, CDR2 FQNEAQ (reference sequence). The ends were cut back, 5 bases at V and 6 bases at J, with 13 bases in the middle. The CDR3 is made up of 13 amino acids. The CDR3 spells CASSRVDTDGYTF. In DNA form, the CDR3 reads TGTGCCAGCAGCCGCGTGGACACCGATGGCTACACCTTC.

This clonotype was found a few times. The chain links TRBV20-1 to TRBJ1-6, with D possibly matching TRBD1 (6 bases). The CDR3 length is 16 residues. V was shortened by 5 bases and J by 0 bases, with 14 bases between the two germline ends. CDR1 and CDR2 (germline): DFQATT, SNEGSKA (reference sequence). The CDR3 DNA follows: TGCAGTGCTTCCCAAAAGGGGGGCTCCTATAATTCACCCCTCCACTTT. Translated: CSASQKGGSYNSPLHF.

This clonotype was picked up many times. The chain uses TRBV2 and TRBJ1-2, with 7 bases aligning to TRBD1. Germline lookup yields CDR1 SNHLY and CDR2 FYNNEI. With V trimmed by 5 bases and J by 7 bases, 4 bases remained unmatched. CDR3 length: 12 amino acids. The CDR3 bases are TGTGCCAGCAGTCCACAGGGGTCTGGCTACACCTTC. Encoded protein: CASSPQGSGYTF.

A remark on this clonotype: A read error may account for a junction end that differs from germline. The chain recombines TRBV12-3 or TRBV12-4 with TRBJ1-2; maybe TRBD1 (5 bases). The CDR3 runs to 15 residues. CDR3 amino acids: CATSGAAGGNYGYTF. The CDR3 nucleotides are TGTGCCACCAGTGGGGCAGCAGGAGGGAACTATGGCTACACCTTC.

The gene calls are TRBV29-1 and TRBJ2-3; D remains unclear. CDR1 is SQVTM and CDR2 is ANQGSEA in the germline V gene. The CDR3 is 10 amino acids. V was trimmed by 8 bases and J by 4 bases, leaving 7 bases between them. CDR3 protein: CSSVADTQYF. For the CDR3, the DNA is TGCAGCTCGGTTGCAGATACGCAGTATTTT.

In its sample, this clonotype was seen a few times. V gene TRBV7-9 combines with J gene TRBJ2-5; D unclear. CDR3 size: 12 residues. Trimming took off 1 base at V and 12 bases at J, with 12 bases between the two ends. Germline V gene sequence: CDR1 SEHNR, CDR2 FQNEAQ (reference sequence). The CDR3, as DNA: TGTGCCAGCAGCTTAGATAAAGGTCGCAAGTACTTC. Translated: CASSLDKGRKYF.

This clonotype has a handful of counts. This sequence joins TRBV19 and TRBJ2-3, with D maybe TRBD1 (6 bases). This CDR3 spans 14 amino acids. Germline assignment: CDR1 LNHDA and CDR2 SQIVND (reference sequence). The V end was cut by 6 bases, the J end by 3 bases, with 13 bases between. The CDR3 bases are TGTGCCAGTAGAGGACAGTCGGGAACAGATACGCAGTATTTT. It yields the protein CASRGQSGTDTQYF.

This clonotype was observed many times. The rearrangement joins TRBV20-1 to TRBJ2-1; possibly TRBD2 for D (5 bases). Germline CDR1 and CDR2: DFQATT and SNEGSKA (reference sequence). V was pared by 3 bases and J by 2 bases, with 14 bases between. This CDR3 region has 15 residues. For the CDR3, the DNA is TGCAGTGCTAGCCAGGACTCGATCGCCTACAATGAGCAGTTCTTC. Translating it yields CSASQDSIAYNEQFF.

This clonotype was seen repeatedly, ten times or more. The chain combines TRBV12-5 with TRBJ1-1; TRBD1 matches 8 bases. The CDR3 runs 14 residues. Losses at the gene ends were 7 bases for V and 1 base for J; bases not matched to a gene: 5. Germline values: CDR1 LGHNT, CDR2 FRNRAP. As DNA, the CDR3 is TGTGCTAGTGCCCTCGGACAGGGGAACACTGAAGCTTTCTTT. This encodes CASALGQGNTEAFF. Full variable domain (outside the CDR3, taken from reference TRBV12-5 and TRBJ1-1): DARVTQTPRHKVTEMGQEVTMRCQPILGHNTVFWYRQTMMQGLELLAYFRNRAPLDDSGMPKDRFSAEMPDATLATLKIQPSEPRDSAVYFCASALGQGNTEAFFGQGTRLTVV.